The 8 T cell receptor beta chains given below trace back to one sample, sequenced in a study of T cell repertoires in cytomegalovirus infection. TCRdb reprocessed the reads via MiXCR and lists one record per CDR3 protein. The sample contains 250,000 to 350,000 distinct CDR3 sequences, about 25% of which appear only once. The specimen was PBMCs. The receptors stem from a human donor in good health (CMV status not recorded). Some clones in this sample may be carry-over from other donors' samples.

The chain uses TRBV5-5 and TRBJ1-2; D may be TRBD1 (6 bases). V was cut by 1 base and J by 7 bases, with 17 bases left in between. CDR1 is SGHKS, CDR2 YYEKEE, per germline (reference sequence). CDR3 size: 15 residues. This chain's CDR3 is CASSLSPGDLGGYTF. Written as DNA, the CDR3 is TGTGCCAGCAGCTTGTCCCCAGGGGACCTTGGTGGCTACACCTTC.

The genes are TRBV7-3 and TRBJ1-1; TRBD1 is a possible D gene (6 bases). Trimming removed 2 bases from V and 1 base from J, with 20 bases in between. The CDR3 spans 18 residues. From germline, CDR1 is SGHTA and CDR2 FQGTGA. DNA for the CDR3: TGTGCCAGCAGCTTACCAAGTAAACGACAGGCGACGAACACTGAAGCTTTCTTT. Its protein is CASSLPSKRQATNTEAFF.

This clonotype was observed at least ten times. CDR3 nucleotides: TGTGCCAGCAGCTGGGCGATATCGGGACGGAGCTCCTACAATGAGCAGTTCTTC. Translation gives CASSWAISGRSSYNEQFF. V and J are TRBV7-2 and TRBJ2-1, with D possibly being TRBD1 or TRBD2 (5 bases each). V dropped 4 bases and J dropped 0 bases, with 19 bases sitting between them. The germline gives CDR1 SGHTA, CDR2 FQGNSA. The CDR3 sequence is 18 residues long.

On this clonotype itself: This clone may be a read error of a much larger clone one base away. The rearrangement uses TRBV7-9 and TRBJ1-1, with 7 nucleotides matching TRBD1. The CDR3 extends over 14 amino acids. Per germline, CDR1 SEHNR and CDR2 FQNEAQ (reference sequence). Trimming cost V 1 base and J 6 bases; bases outside gene matches: 5. CDR3 residues: CASSLVGTESEAFF. CDR3 bases: TGTGCCAGCAGCTTAGTAGGGACAGAGTCTGAAGCTTTCTTT. The full variable domain, in which reference TRBV7-9 and TRBJ1-1 provide the parts outside the CDR3, is DTGVSQNPRHKITKRGQNVTFRCDPISEHNRLYWYRQTLGQGPEFLTYFQNEAQLEKSRLLSDRFSAERPKGSFSTLEIQRTEQGDSAMYLCASSLVGTESEAFFGQGTRLTVV.

This clonotype has a count of ten or more. This sequence joins TRBV28 and TRBJ2-1; 9 bases align to TRBD2. Germline values: CDR1 MDHEN, CDR2 SYDVKM. This CDR3 has 15 residues. Trimming at V came to 5 bases and at J to 7 bases, leaving 9 bases not matched to a gene. This chain's CDR3 is CASSVAGDGENEQFF. The CDR3 nucleotides read TGTGCCAGCAGTGTAGCGGGAGACGGGGAAAATGAGCAGTTCTTC. The full variable domain, with the rest looked up from reference TRBV28 and TRBJ2-1, is DVKVTQSSRYLVKRTGEKVFLECVQDMDHENMFWYRQDPGLGLRLIYFSYDVKMKEKGDIPEGYSVSREKKERFSLILESASTNQTSMYLCASSVAGDGENEQFFGPGTRLTVL.

The rearrangement joins TRBV11-2 to TRBJ2-3; the D gene could be TRBD1 or TRBD2 (5 bases each). Germline V gives CDR1 SGHAT, CDR2 FQNNGV. The CDR3 runs to 15 residues. V was clipped by 6 bases and J by 2 bases, with 15 bases between them. Written as DNA, the CDR3 is TGTGCCAGCAGGAACTTTGGGACCCCCACAGATACGCAGTATTTT. It encodes CASRNFGTPTDTQYF. The variable domain in full, completed from reference TRBV11-2 and TRBJ2-3, reads EAGVAQSPRYKIIEKRQSVAFWCNPISGHATLYWYQQILGQGPKLLIQFQNNGVVDDSQLPKDRFSAERLKGVDSTLKIQPAKLEDSAVYLCASRNFGTPTDTQYFGPGTRLTVL.

The chain joins TRBV30 to TRBJ1-2; D gene ambiguous. Germline lookup yields CDR1 GTSNPN and CDR2 SVGIG (reference sequence). The CDR3 totals 13 residues. Trimming removed 1 base at V and 6 bases at J, with 12 bases between. The CDR3 DNA follows: TGTGCCTGGAGTGCCGGGATGAGGGATGGCTACACCTTC. Translating it yields CAWSAGMRDGYTF.

The gene calls are TRBV5-1 and TRBJ1-3, with D maybe TRBD1 (5 bases). The CDR3 has 14 amino acids. Germline CDR1 is SGHRS and CDR2 is YFSETQ. The ends were cut back, 7 bases at V and 0 bases at J, with 11 bases in the middle. For the CDR3, the DNA is TGCGCCAGCGCTCAGGGCCACTCTGGAAACACCATATATTTT. It yields the protein CASAQGHSGNTIYF.